This TCR beta chain was found in a study of spatial heterogeneity in lung cancer (dated by TCRdb to between 2019 and 2020). Concerning the study at large: More beta-chain than alpha-chain transcripts were consistently detected, likely reflecting higher beta-chain transcript abundance. In tumor regions, TCR transcript counts showed a strong correlation with a T cell transcriptional module score from matched bulk RNA-seq. In the raw uncorrected reads, each unique combination of TCR and UMI appeared more than ten times on average. The study quantitatively compared TCR alpha and beta repertoires across multiple tumor regions, matched nontumor lung and blood in non-small cell lung cancer. TCR repertoire features were related to nonsynonymous mutation counts determined by whole-exome sequencing of tumor tissue. At surgery, fewer than 250 tumor regions, some 61 matched nontumor lung samples and 56 PBMC samples were TCR-sequenced for both alpha and beta chains. What the authors observed across the whole study: Confirming at a functional level the hypothesis that regional TCRs recognize regional mutations was considered to require additional single-cell paired TCR alpha and beta sequencing. TCR-seq coverage of tumor T cells was estimated at only around 6.7% for alpha chains and 13% to 15% for beta chains. A correlation was observed between the number of expanded intratumoral alpha and beta TCRs and the tumor nonsynonymous mutation count. Counts of ubiquitous and regional expanded TCRs correlated with counts of ubiquitous and regional nonsynonymous mutations, respectively.

The CDR3 sequence holds 15 residues, the cysteine and phenylalanine included. CDR3 DNA only is kept here, 45 bases in frame from base 1. Compared with germline, V lacks 4 bases and J lacks 5 bases; bases without a gene match: 8. From a lookup of the germline V gene, CDR1 and CDR2 are MNHNS and SASEGT. Comments on this clonotype: Its antigen has not been determined. Per-base quality was not reported, and no clone a single base away is much larger than it. Within a library made for alpha chains, this beta chain is off target, and its count is uninformative.

The time point label, read with the paper, signifies: sample taken at primary tumor resection. The donors were 65 to 90 patients from the lung TRACERx cohort who had early-stage, untreated non-small cell lung cancer. Whole RNA extracted from tumor and nontumor lung tissue, or from cryopreserved PBMC samples, was used for TCR sequencing without cell sorting. Only patients for whom sufficient RNA was available from at least two tumor regions were selected for TCR sequencing. A lung pathologist reviewed the tumor and adjacent nontumor lung specimens before the specimens were selected. Libraries were constructed by 5' RACE. Sequencing used a NextSeq 500. To allow correction of PCR and sequencing errors, the TCR library protocol tagged every TCR cDNA molecule with a unique molecular identifier. The authors' analysis ran thus. Decombinator tools were used for TCR identification, UMI-based error correction and CDR3 extraction. TCRs above a frequency of 2 per 1,000, corresponding to the top 1% of the tumor frequency distribution, were defined as expanded. Expanded tumor TCRs were classed as regional if statistically deemed absent (corrected P<0.05) from at least one tumor region, otherwise ubiquitous. Renyi diversity was computed with the R vegan package after each repertoire had been subsampled 100 times to 5,000 TCRs. CDR3 similarity networks were built from amino acid triplet string-kernel similarity, with CDR3s being connected when pairwise similarity was above 0.82. TCRdb's own reprocessing of the public reads used fastp at Q25 and MiXCR and kept productive beta chains. Identical CDR3 proteins give one entry, which carries the most common genes and DNA. The V and J calls come from TCRdb's annotation, not from the publication. This sample holds 1,200 to 1,500 distinct CDR3 sequences; more than 15% were observed only once. The ten largest clones represent approximately 13% of the sample.

This clonotype was obtained from a male donor with early-stage non-small cell lung cancer. Sequenced here: lung tumor tissue, sampled at surgery. The rearranged segments are TRBV6-1 and TRBJ2-3; the junction holds 8 bases that match TRBD2. The encoded CDR3 is CASSAETSDLDTQYF. In nucleotide form, the sequence is TGTGCCAGCAGTGCCGAGACTAGCGACCTAGATACGCAGTATTTT.